This T cell receptor (beta chain) was recorded in a study of T-cell memory formation after mild COVID-19. Across the study: Most TCR clusters belonged to a single donor.

Constant-segment primers and 5'RACE yielded cDNA libraries for TCR alpha and TCR beta, each carrying sample barcodes and UMIs. In TCRdb, the 5' RACE reads were re-called with MiXCR into one record per CDR3 protein. The repertoire holds some 270,000 distinct CDR3 sequences, with approximately 15% as singletons. Germline V gene sequence: CDR1 KGHSH, CDR2 LQKENI. This CDR3 is built from 13 residues. V lost 3 bases to trimming and J lost 3 bases, with 8 bases between them. Study-level points and caveats: Prior to infection, memory already included some responding clones, suggesting cross-reactive memory joined.

Regarding this clonotype: The antigen remains unidentified.

The clonotype comes from an adult woman who had mild COVID-19 (a few samples of this study predate the infection). Cell type and time point are not known. The chain uses TRBV18 and TRBJ1-1; D not resolved. Material for sequencing was PBMCs or a T cell subset sorted from them (not recorded which). The CDR3: CASSPLEDTEAFF. The CDR3 nucleotides read TGTGCCAGCTCACCTCTCGAGGACACTGAAGCTTTCTTT.